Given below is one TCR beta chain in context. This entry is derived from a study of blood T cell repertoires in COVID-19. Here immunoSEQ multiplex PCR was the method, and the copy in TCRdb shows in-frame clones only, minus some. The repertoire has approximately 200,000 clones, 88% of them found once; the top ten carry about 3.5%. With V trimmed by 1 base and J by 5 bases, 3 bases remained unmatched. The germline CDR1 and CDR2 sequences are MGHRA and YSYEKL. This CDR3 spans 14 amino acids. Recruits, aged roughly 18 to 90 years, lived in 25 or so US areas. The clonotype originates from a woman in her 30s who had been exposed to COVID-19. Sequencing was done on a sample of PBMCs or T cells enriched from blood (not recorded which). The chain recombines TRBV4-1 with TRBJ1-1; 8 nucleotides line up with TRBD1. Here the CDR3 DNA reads TGCGCCAGCAGCCAAGGGGACAGGCTAACTGAAGCTTTCTTT. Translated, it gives CASSQGDRLTEAFF.